These 7 T cell receptor beta chains were sequenced from one sample in a study of blood T cell repertoires in COVID-19. Method: immunoSEQ multiplex PCR; TCRdb's copy keeps in-frame clones and lacks some. The sample has roughly 61,000 clones, more than 75% seen once. The sequenced sample was peripheral blood. The receptors were gathered from a man aged 40-55 years with active COVID-19.

The rearrangement joins TRBV10-2 to TRBJ2-3; D call uncertain. V was clipped by 6 bases and J by 4 bases, with 17 bases between them. This CDR3 contains 15 residues. Germline V CDR1 and CDR2: WSHSY, SAAADI. Here the CDR3 reads CASSGVEALADTQYF. The CDR3 coding sequence is TGCGCCAGCAGCGGAGTGGAAGCGCTGGCAGATACGCAGTATTTT.

The chain carries TRBV5-1 and TRBJ1-5; the D gene is possibly TRBD1 (6 bases). The CDR3 runs to 14 residues. CDR1 and CDR2 from the germline V gene are SGHRS and YFSETQ. Trimming took off 2 bases at V and 8 bases at J, with 14 bases between the two ends. The CDR3 spells CASSLSGEGEPQHF. The CDR3 DNA reads as TGCGCCAGCAGCTTATCAGGGGAGGGTGAGCCCCAGCATTTT.

This chain uses TRBV2 with TRBJ2-7, with TRBD2 matching over 13 bases. V dropped 6 bases and J dropped 2; count of bases not matched to a gene: 4. Germline CDR1 and CDR2: SNHLY and FYNNEI. The length of the CDR3 is 15 residues. CDR3 residues: CASRFGTSGAYEQYF. The CDR3 nucleotides are TGTGCCAGCAGATTCGGGACTAGCGGGGCCTACGAGCAGTACTTC.

The chain couples TRBV12-3 or TRBV12-4 to TRBJ2-5; the D is unclear. The CDR3 contains 13 residues. V lost 7 bases, J lost 3 bases, and 12 bases lay in between. Written as DNA, the CDR3 is TGTGCCAGCACCCCGACACGGAAAGAGACCCAGTACTTC. The encoded protein is CASTPTRKETQYF.

The table lists this clone with a count of one. The rearrangement joins TRBV6-5 to TRBJ1-5; 8 bases agree with TRBD1. From germline, CDR1 is MNHEY and CDR2 SVGAGI. This CDR3 is built from 14 residues. V lost 2 bases and J lost 6; bases outside the gene matches: 3. DNA for the CDR3: TGTGCCAGCAGTTACGGGCAGGGGGCTCAGCCCCAGCATTTT. Translating it yields CASSYGQGAQPQHF.

The chain links TRBV5-1 to TRBJ2-1, with 10 bases lining up with TRBD2. Germline loops: CDR1 SGHRS, CDR2 YFSETQ. CDR3 length: 17 amino acids. V lost 3 bases and J lost 3; bases outside the gene matches: 9. For the CDR3, the DNA is TGCGCCAGCAGCTGGACTGGGCTAGCGGGAGTCTACAATGAGCAGTTCTTC. Protein product: CASSWTGLAGVYNEQFF.

The rearrangement uses TRBV28 and TRBJ2-6; a possible D gene is TRBD2 (6 bases). Trimming took 0 bases from V and 5 from J, leaving 8 bases between them. The length of the CDR3 is 15 residues. Germline V lookup: CDR1 MDHEN, CDR2 SYDVKM. CDR3: CASSLWGLRANVLTF. For the CDR3, the DNA is TGTGCCAGCAGTTTATGGGGACTTCGGGCCAACGTCCTGACTTTC.